This T cell receptor (beta chain) was sequenced during a study of metastatic and nonmetastatic thyroid tumors. None of the patients had undergone any treatment ahead of thyroid surgery. Germline CDR1 and CDR2: GTSNPN and SVGIG (reference sequence). CDR3 length: 11 residues. Trimming shortened V by 3 bases and J by 0 bases, and 3 bases separated the two germline ends. TCRdb re-clonotyped the PCR reads through MiXCR. Of about 35,000 clones in the sample, 17% are singletons; the top ten hold approximately 5.6%. Sequencing was performed on blood. The rearrangement joins TRBV30 to TRBJ2-7, with D unresolved. The receptor was derived from a male donor with papillary thyroid cancer or a benign thyroid nodule (not recorded which). Some clones in this sample may be carry-over from other donors' samples. CDR3 sequence (DNA): TGTGCCTGGAGGGTCTCCTACGAGCAGTACTTC. Amino acids: CAWRVSYEQYF.